This T cell receptor (beta chain) was documented in a study of blood T cell repertoires in COVID-19. Overall study: T cells, B-cell-depleted T cells, or PBMCs supplied cDNA or gDNA.

Self-reported history from a screening survey and questionnaire set each donor's cohort. Some clones are missing from TCRdb's copy, which holds only in-frame ones; the method was immunoSEQ multiplex PCR. The data show 150,000 or so clones, with approximately 86% seen just once and 3.5% to 4.5% held by the top ten. Germline CDR1 reads MNHEY; CDR2 reads SVGAGI. This CDR3 is 12 amino acids long. With V trimmed by 6 bases and J by 4 bases, 2 bases remained unmatched. This clonotype was sampled from a woman in her thirties or forties who had been exposed to COVID-19. The rearrangement joins TRBV6-5 to TRBJ1-1; 7 bases fit TRBD1. Sequenced input: PBMCs or T cells enriched from blood (not recorded which). This CDR3 reads CASSRGSTEAFF. CDR3 DNA: TGTGCCAGCAGCAGGGGGAGCACTGAAGCTTTCTTT.